This TCR beta chain emerged from a study of post-analysis software for immune sequencing data. Overall study results and limits: Strong co-clustering by F measure linked samples that shared a preparation batch. TRBV segments more frequent in patients than in controls numbered roughly five and included TRBV5-6, TRBV5-1 and TRBV20-1.

A word on this clonotype: What it binds is unknown.

This CDR3 is built from 12 residues. Trimming pared 5 bases from V and 1 base from J, leaving 5 bases between. Built from TCR beta cDNA, the libraries had unique molecular identifiers in them. Once roughly 0.9 to 11 million T cells were used, about 490,000 cDNA molecules resulted. TCRdb reprocessed the PCR reads with MiXCR, giving one entry per CDR3 protein. The profile shows hundreds of thousands of distinct CDR3 sequences, 35% to 40% of them singletons. Sequenced input: blood. The TCR comes from a girl aged 5-17 years with multiple sclerosis. The J gene is TRBJ1-1, the V gene TRBV12-3 or TRBV12-4; D gene uncertain. The CDR3 sequence: CASSPQNTEAFF. Here the CDR3 DNA reads TGTGCCAGCAGTCCACAGAACACTGAAGCTTTCTTT.